The 4 T cell receptor beta chains reported below all come from one sample, sequenced in a study of CD4 and CD8 cells across lung adenocarcinoma regions. TCRdb passed the PCR reads through MiXCR, listing each CDR3 protein once. The repertoire holds about 12,000 distinct CDR3 sequences, approximately 50% seen once, with 30% to 40% in the top ten. What was sequenced was CD8+ T cells from the center of a lung tumor. The receptors were sampled from a female donor with lung adenocarcinoma. The CD4 and CD8 labels of this study may be unreliable.

The chain uses TRBV6-5 and TRBJ2-3, with TRBD2 matching 12 bases. Matching the DNA end better, TRBJ2-1 makes the J call doubtful. Germline CDR1 MNHEY, CDR2 SVGAGI. CDR3 length: 16 amino acids. The CDR3 nucleotides are TGTGCCAGCAGTTACAGTGGTCTAGCGGGAGGGGGGGAGCAGTTCTTC. Its translation is CASSYSGLAGGGEQFF.

A remark on this clonotype: One end of the junction fails to match germline, which may point to a read error. V gene TRBV10-1 combines with J gene TRBJ2-3, with 8 positions matching TRBD2. The CDR3 extends over 16 amino acids. Looked up from germline, CDR1 is WNHNN and CDR2 is SYGVQD (reference sequence). DNA of the CDR3: TGCGCCAGCAGTGACTCGGGGGGGTGGGCCAAGGACATGCAGTACTTT. This sequence encodes CASSDSGGWAKDMQYF.

This rearrangement joins TRBV4-1 to TRBJ2-3; D is possibly TRBD1 (6 bases). The CDR3 runs 14 residues. From germline, CDR1 is MGHRA and CDR2 YSYEKL. The germline V and J ends were trimmed by 4 bases and 4 bases, with 12 bases remaining between them. CDR3 amino acids: CASSPPGVPDTQYF. The CDR3 DNA is TGCGCCAGCAGCCCGCCAGGGGTCCCAGATACGCAGTATTTT.

This clonotype is medium-sized in the sample. This chain links TRBV12-3 or TRBV12-4 with TRBJ2-1; 10 bases line up with TRBD2. The CDR3 totals 15 residues. J lost 4 bases, V lost 7 bases, and 7 bases had no gene match. The CDR3 reads CASTPSGGEYNEQFF. The CDR3 nucleotides read TGTGCCAGCACCCCTAGCGGGGGAGAGTACAATGAGCAGTTCTTC.